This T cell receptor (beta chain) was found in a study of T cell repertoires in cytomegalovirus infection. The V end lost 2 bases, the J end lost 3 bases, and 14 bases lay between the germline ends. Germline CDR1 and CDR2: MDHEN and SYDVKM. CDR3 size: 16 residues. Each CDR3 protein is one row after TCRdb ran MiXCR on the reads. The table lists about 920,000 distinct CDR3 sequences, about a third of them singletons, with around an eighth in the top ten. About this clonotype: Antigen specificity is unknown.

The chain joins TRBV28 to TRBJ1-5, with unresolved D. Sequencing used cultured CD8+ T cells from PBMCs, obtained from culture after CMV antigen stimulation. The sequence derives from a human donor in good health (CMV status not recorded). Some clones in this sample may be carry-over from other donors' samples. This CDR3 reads CASSLVGPGDNQPQHF. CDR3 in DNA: TGTGCCAGCAGTTTAGTTGGGCCAGGCGACAATCAGCCCCAGCATTTT.